The 26 T cell receptor beta chains in this list originate from one sample, sequenced in a study of blood T cell repertoires in COVID-19. Data came from immunoSEQ multiplex PCR; TCRdb stores just in-frame clones and leaves some out. This table has about 200,000 clones, roughly 90% appearing once. Sequenced sample: peripheral blood. The origin of the receptors is a woman aged 45-65 years with acute or convalescent COVID-19.

This chain uses TRBV19 with TRBJ2-3; no clear D. This CDR3 region has 15 residues. V was shortened by 5 bases and J by 1 base, with 13 bases between the two germline ends. The germline CDR1 and CDR2 sequences are LNHDA and SQIVND (reference sequence). CDR3 loop: CASSDGQPRTDTQYF. CDR3 coding DNA: TGTGCCAGTAGTGATGGGCAACCTCGCACAGATACGCAGTATTTT.

This chain connects TRBV24-1 to TRBJ2-3, with D maybe TRBD2 (6 bases). V lost 1 base, J lost 1 base, and 11 bases lay in between. The CDR3 is 16 amino acids. The germline CDR1 and CDR2 sequences are KGHDR and SFDVKD. The CDR3, as DNA: TGTGCCACCAGTGATTTCGGGGGTTCTGGCACAGATACGCAGTATTTT. Translating it yields CATSDFGGSGTDTQYF.

The chain uses TRBV5-1 and TRBJ2-2; tentative D call: TRBD2 (6 bases). Trimming took off 4 bases at V and 0 bases at J, with 13 bases between the two ends. The CDR3 sequence is 16 residues long. Germline CDR1 and CDR2: SGHRS and YFSETQ. The CDR3 DNA follows: TGCGCCAGCAGCCGTGGAGGGGACGCGAACACCGGGGAGCTGTTTTTT. Translating gives CASSRGGDANTGELFF.

The chain employs TRBV5-1 and TRBJ2-3; TRBD2 agrees at 7 bases. The CDR3 has 15 residues. Germline loops: CDR1 SGHRS, CDR2 YFSETQ. Trimming removed 0 bases from V and 6 bases from J; junction bases left unmatched: 7. In nucleotides, the CDR3 is TGCGCCAGCAGCTTGGGGGCGGGAGAGGTCGATACGCAGTATTTT. It codes for CASSLGAGEVDTQYF.

The chain recombines TRBV5-4 with TRBJ1-2; 7 bases match TRBD1. Germline trimming cut 5 bases from V and 2 bases from J; bases unmatched to any gene: 6. CDR1 is SGHNT, CDR2 YYREEE, per germline (reference sequence). The CDR3 runs to 14 residues. CDR3 in amino acids: CASSPLQGNYGYTF. The CDR3 DNA reads as TGTGCCAGCAGTCCCTTACAGGGGAACTATGGCTACACCTTC. Full variable domain (remainder filled in from reference TRBV5-4 and TRBJ1-2): ETGVTQSPTHLIKTRGQQVTLRCSSQSGHNTVSWYQQALGQGPQFIFQYYREEENGRGNFPPRFSGLQFPNYSSELNVNALELDDSALYLCASSPLQGNYGYTFGSGTRLTVV.

The chain links TRBV7-3 to TRBJ2-3; no clear D. Trimming shortened V by 0 bases and J by 6 bases, and 13 bases separated the two germline ends. The CDR3 has 15 amino acids. The germline CDR1 and CDR2 sequences are SGHTA and FQGTGA. CDR3 sequence reads: CASSLTPRSSDTQYF. The DNA for the CDR3 is TGTGCCAGCAGCTTAACCCCCCGGTCGTCGGATACGCAGTATTTT.

The V and J genes are TRBV19 and TRBJ2-3; D not resolved. The germline V gene has CDR1 LNHDA and CDR2 SQIVND (reference sequence). The V and J ends lost 4 bases and 1 base respectively, with 18 bases between them. The CDR3 runs 17 residues. CDR3 residues: CASSKRRKSARTDTQYF. CDR3 DNA: TGTGCCAGTAGTAAGAGGCGCAAGAGCGCCCGCACAGATACGCAGTATTTT.

The chain employs TRBV7-2 and TRBJ2-7; D is possibly TRBD2 (6 bases). The CDR3 loop spans 14 amino acids. With 5 bases removed from V and 3 bases from J, the gap between germline ends came to 14 bases. Germline CDR1 and CDR2: SGHTA and FQGNSA. This chain's CDR3 is CASSAGLGIYEQYF. In DNA, the CDR3 is TGTGCCAGCAGCGCGGGACTTGGGATCTACGAGCAGTACTTC.

The chain links TRBV5-4 to TRBJ2-1; 12 positions match TRBD2. The length of the CDR3 is 18 residues. V shed 2 bases and J 4 bases; nucleotides not matched to a gene: 10. CDR1 is SGHNT, CDR2 YYREEE, per germline (reference sequence). The CDR3 spells CASSFSSGGARGYNEQFF. Written as DNA, the CDR3 is TGTGCCAGCAGCTTTTCTAGCGGGGGGGCCCGAGGGTACAATGAGCAGTTCTTC. Full variable domain (outside the CDR3, taken from reference TRBV5-4 and TRBJ2-1): ETGVTQSPTHLIKTRGQQVTLRCSSQSGHNTVSWYQQALGQGPQFIFQYYREEENGRGNFPPRFSGLQFPNYSSELNVNALELDDSALYLCASSFSSGGARGYNEQFFGPGTRLTVL.

V gene TRBV9 combines with J gene TRBJ1-3; no clear D gene. V was clipped by 3 bases and J by 0 bases, with 7 bases between them. The CDR3 length is 14 residues. Germline values: CDR1 SGDLS, CDR2 YYNGEE. CDR3 DNA: TGTGCCAGCAGCGCGGTATACTCTGGAAACACCATATATTTT. This encodes CASSAVYSGNTIYF.

This clone was seen a few times. V and J are TRBV19 and TRBJ2-3, with D perhaps TRBD1 (5 bases). Looked up from germline, CDR1 is LNHDA and CDR2 is SQIVND (reference sequence). This CDR3 has 15 residues. V shed 6 bases and J shed 4 bases, with 17 bases lying between them. CDR3 in DNA: TGTGCCAGTAGGAGACAGCGCTGGGGCGCAGATACGCAGTATTTT. Its protein product is CASRRQRWGADTQYF. Using reference TRBV19 and TRBJ2-3 for the parts outside the CDR3, the full variable domain is DGGITQSPKYLFRKEGQNVTLSCEQNLNHDAMYWYRQDPGQGLRLIYYSQIVNDFQKGDIAEGYSVSREKKESFPLTVTSAQKNPTAFYLCASRRQRWGADTQYFGPGTRLTVL.

The CDR3 protein is CASSYSIRAPQPQHF. The CDR3 DNA follows: TGTGCCAGCAGTTACTCGATCAGGGCCCCTCAGCCCCAGCATTTT. The V call is TRBV6-2 or TRBV6-3, the J call TRBJ1-5; possible D gene TRBD1, 5 bases. From germline, CDR1 is MNHEY and CDR2 SVGEGT. The CDR3 has 15 amino acids. V lost 0 bases to trimming and J lost 6 bases, with 12 bases between them.

A single count supports this clone. CDR3 loop: CASSLRSTRDQETQYF. The CDR3 region has the DNA TGTGCCAGCAGCTTAAGGAGTACGAGGGACCAAGAGACCCAGTACTTC. The rearrangement uses TRBV7-9 and TRBJ2-5; D might be TRBD2 (5 bases). The CDR3 is 16 amino acids. In germline, CDR1 is SEHNR, CDR2 FQNEAQ (reference sequence). Trimming removed 2 bases at V and 0 bases at J, with 13 bases between.

This chain links TRBV29-1 with TRBJ1-2; 7 bases line up with TRBD1. The junction had 12 bases not matched to a gene; V was cut back by 4 bases and J by 4 bases. Germline V gives CDR1 SQVTM, CDR2 ANQGSEA. The length of the CDR3 is 15 residues. As DNA, the CDR3 is TGCAGCGTTGTTCCGGGACAGTCGGGGCCCTATGGCTACACCTTC. This translates into CSVVPGQSGPYGYTF.

The chain links TRBV7-7 to TRBJ2-5; D remains unclear. Germline V gene lookup returns CDR1 SSHAT and CDR2 FNYEAQ (reference sequence). V shed 1 base and J shed 4 bases, with 7 bases lying between them. There are 13 residues in the CDR3. The DNA for the CDR3 is TGTGCCAGCAGCTTAGTAGAAAGAGAGACCCAGTACTTC. Its translation is CASSLVERETQYF.

This chain joins TRBV7-2 and TRBJ2-3; TRBD2 aligns across 8 bases. Germline lookup yields CDR1 SGHTA and CDR2 FQGNSA. V lost 3 bases, J lost 1 base, and 0 bases stayed unmatched. The CDR3 covers 14 residues. In DNA, the CDR3 is TGTGCCAGCAGCTTGACTAGCGGCACAGATACGCAGTATTTT. It encodes CASSLTSGTDTQYF.

CDR3 nucleotides: TGCAGCGTTGTGGTCTCAGGGGAGACCCAGTACTTC. It yields the protein CSVVVSGETQYF. The chain couples TRBV29-1 to TRBJ2-5; tentatively, D is TRBD1 (5 bases). V lost 4 bases and J 5 bases, leaving 11 bases between the germline ends. CDR1 is SQVTM and CDR2 is ANQGSEA in the germline V gene. CDR3 size: 12 residues.

V and J are TRBV7-9 and TRBJ2-3, with D hard to call. The CDR3 extends over 13 amino acids. Trimming pared 5 bases from V and 10 bases from J, leaving 16 bases between. The germline V gene has CDR1 SEHNR and CDR2 FQNEAQ (reference sequence). The CDR3, as DNA: TGTGCCAGCAGCCCCGTTGGCGGCTACCCGCAGTATTTT. It is translated as CASSPVGGYPQYF.

The genes are TRBV30 and TRBJ2-1; TRBD2 aligns across 11 bases. This CDR3 region has 14 residues. Germline V lookup: CDR1 GTSNPN, CDR2 SVGIG (reference sequence). V lost 5 bases and J lost 3; bases outside the gene matches: 3. The CDR3 is CAWGTSGYYNEQFF. CDR3 DNA sequence: TGTGCCTGGGGGACTAGCGGATACTACAATGAGCAGTTCTTC.

The chain has TRBV7-3 and TRBJ1-3; no firm D call. This CDR3 contains 13 residues. Germline CDR1 is SGHTA and CDR2 is FQGTGA. Between the trimmed V and J ends, which lost 4 bases and 2 bases, there was a span of 6 bases. The CDR3 sequence: CASSSEPGNTIYF. Written as DNA, the CDR3 is TGTGCCAGCAGCTCTGAGCCTGGAAACACCATATATTTT.

The table lists this clone with a few counts. The chain is built from TRBV7-2 and TRBJ1-5; D is ambiguous. CDR1 and CDR2 (germline): SGHTA, FQGNSA. The CDR3 covers 17 residues. Trimming took 0 bases from V and 0 from J, leaving 12 bases between them. DNA for the CDR3: TGTGCCAGCAGCTTAGCGGGAGGCAGCTCTAGCAATCAGCCCCAGCATTTT. It yields the protein CASSLAGGSSSNQPQHF.

The chain couples TRBV29-1 to TRBJ2-1; TRBD2 agrees at 7 bases. The J segment lost 1 base and the V segment lost 8 bases, leaving 11 bases of the junction unmatched. The CDR3 length is 15 residues. Germline V CDR1 and CDR2: SQVTM, ANQGSEA. CDR3 in amino acids: CSSWEGSASYNEQFF. The CDR3 DNA reads as TGCAGCTCCTGGGAGGGAAGCGCGTCCTACAATGAGCAGTTCTTC.

The chain couples TRBV11-3 to TRBJ2-1; TRBD2 agrees at 7 bases. V shed 2 bases, J shed 0 bases, and the junction held 7 bases outside the gene matches. Germline CDR1 SGHNT, CDR2 YENEEA. The CDR3 consists of 17 residues. This CDR3 is CASSLYEGGSSYNEQFF. For the CDR3, the DNA is TGTGCCAGCAGCTTATACGAGGGAGGGAGCTCCTACAATGAGCAGTTCTTC.

The chain couples TRBV29-1 to TRBJ2-3; the D gene is possibly TRBD1 (5 bases). CDR1 and CDR2 from the germline V gene are SQVTM and ANQGSEA. V was shortened by 7 bases and J by 6 bases, with 8 bases between the two germline ends. CDR3 length: 10 amino acids. CDR3 nucleotides: TGCAGCGCCAGACAGGATACGCAGTATTTT. It codes for CSARQDTQYF.

This clone is a singleton in its sample. This chain uses TRBV5-5 with TRBJ1-4, with D hard to call. Germline CDR1 SGHKS, CDR2 YYEKEE (reference sequence). V lost 0 bases, J lost 0 bases, and 6 bases lay in between. The CDR3 runs to 15 residues. The CDR3 region has the DNA TGTGCCAGCAGCTTGGACGGAGCAACTAATGAAAAACTGTTTTTT. It translates to CASSLDGATNEKLFF.

This chain connects TRBV6-4 to TRBJ1-2, with D tentatively TRBD1 (6 bases). CDR1 and CDR2 from the germline V gene are MRHNA and SNTAGT. Trimming removed 5 bases at V and 0 bases at J, with 10 bases between. The CDR3 is 14 amino acids. CDR3 sequence: CASSPGVANYGYTF. DNA of the CDR3: TGTGCCAGCAGTCCAGGGGTAGCTAACTATGGCTACACCTTC.